This T cell receptor beta chain is from a study of radiation and T cells in renal cell carcinoma. Time point reported: blood 2 weeks post-SBRT. Treatment meaning: 15 Gy SBRT to primary tumor, nephrectomy 4 weeks later. Serial blood draws occurred at baseline and 2 and 4 weeks post-SBRT. TCRdb's table, derived via immunoSEQ multiplex PCR, lists solely in-frame clones and lacks some. The profile shows tens of thousands of clones, around 76% of them singletons. The CDR3 runs 14 residues. Germline values: CDR1 LNHNV, CDR2 YYDKDF (reference sequence). Trimming took 3 bases from V and 7 from J, leaving 13 bases between them.

The chain joins TRBV15 to TRBJ1-5; no clear D gene. Sample: blood, taken from a patient whose treatment included radiotherapy and nephrectomy. The TCR was taken from a man in his sixties with renal cell carcinoma. CDR3 residues: CATSSEGGGQPQHF. In nucleotides, the CDR3 is TGTGCCACCAGCAGTGAGGGTGGTGGACAGCCCCAGCATTTT.